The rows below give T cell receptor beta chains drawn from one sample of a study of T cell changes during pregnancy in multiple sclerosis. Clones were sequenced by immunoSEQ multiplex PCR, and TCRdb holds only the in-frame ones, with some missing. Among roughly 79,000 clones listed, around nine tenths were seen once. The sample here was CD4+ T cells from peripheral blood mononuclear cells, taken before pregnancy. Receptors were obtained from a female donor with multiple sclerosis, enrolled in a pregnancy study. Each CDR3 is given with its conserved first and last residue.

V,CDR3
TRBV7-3,CASSLLGGGGALDTQYF
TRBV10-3,CAISLGTGHTYEQYF
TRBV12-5,CASAAGTTLYNEQFF
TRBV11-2,CASSLEASTGELFF
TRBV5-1,CASSLEGEVGYTF
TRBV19,CASSWTGESSYEQYF
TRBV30,CAWIIGTTYYF
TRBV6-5,CASSYTGLAGSYEQYF
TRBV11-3,CASSFRGTSGGLGEQFF
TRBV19,CASHFAAGALGGYTF
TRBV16,CASSQSTGASNQPQHF
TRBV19,CASAQGPYNEQFF
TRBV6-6,CASSYGGRDEETQYF
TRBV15,CATSRDYRGDNQPQHF
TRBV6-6,CASSLDSLPYEQYF
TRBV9,CASSDRQGQGLLYYGYTF
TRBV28,CASSSALGGAGLHEQYF
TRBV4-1,CASSQWGPGDEKLFF
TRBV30,CAWSVRGNAAYNEQFF
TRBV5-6,CASSRDRAYEQYF
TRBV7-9,CASPGRESGTDTQYF
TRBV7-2,CASSLIGRQGATNSPLHF
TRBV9,CASSRFSLMNTGELFF
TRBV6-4,CASSEFYRGASDTQYF
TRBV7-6,CASSKPTGGRNTEAFF
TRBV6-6,CASSQSFGGPGELFF
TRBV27,CASSSDRPNEKLFF
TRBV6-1,CASHSTGGAFF
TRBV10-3,CAISARLANTDTQYF
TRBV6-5,CASRARGTGELFF
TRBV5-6,CASSPGYNEQFF
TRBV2,CASRGDSFQTEAFF
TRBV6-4,CASRQGVNTEAFF
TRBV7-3,CASSLTESSGTWGELFF